This TCR beta chain was captured in a study of Ad26.COV2.S vaccination and SARS-CoV-2 variants. Between the trimmed V and J ends, which lost 8 bases and 5 bases, there was a span of 19 bases. CDR1 SNHLY and CDR2 FYNNEI come from the germline V gene. This CDR3 has 16 residues. The repertoire was sequenced with immunoSEQ multiplex PCR; TCRdb's copy has only in-frame clones and lacks some. The top ten clones hold around 6.1% of a sample with roughly 180,000 clones, roughly nine tenths of them seen once. The material sequenced was peripheral blood, taken after recovery from COVID-19. This chain connects TRBV2 to TRBJ1-6, with D unresolved. The TCR comes from a human donor who had recovered from COVID-19. As DNA, the CDR3 is TGTGCCAGCCACCCTTGGGCCAGCAGCGATAATTCACCCCTCCACTTT. This gives the protein CASHPWASSDNSPLHF. The variable domain in full, with the rest retrieved from reference TRBV2 and TRBJ1-6, is EPEVTQTPSHQVTQMGQEVILRCVPISNHLYFYWYRQILGQKVEFLVSFYNNEISEKSEIFDDQFSVERPDGSNFTLKIRSTKLEDSAMYFCASHPWASSDNSPLHFGNGTRLTVT.